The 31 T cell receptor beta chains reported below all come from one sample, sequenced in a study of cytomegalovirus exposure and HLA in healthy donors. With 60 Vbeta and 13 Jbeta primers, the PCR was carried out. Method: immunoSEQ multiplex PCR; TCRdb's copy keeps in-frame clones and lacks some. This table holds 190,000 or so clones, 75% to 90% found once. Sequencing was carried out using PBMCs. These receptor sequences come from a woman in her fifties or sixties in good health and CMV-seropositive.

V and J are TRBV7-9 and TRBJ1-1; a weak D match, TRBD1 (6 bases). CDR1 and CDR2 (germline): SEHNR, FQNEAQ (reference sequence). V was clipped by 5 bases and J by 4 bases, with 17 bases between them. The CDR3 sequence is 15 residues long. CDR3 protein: CASSHSGEKGTEAFF. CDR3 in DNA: TGTGCCAGCAGCCATTCAGGGGAGAAGGGCACTGAAGCTTTCTTT.

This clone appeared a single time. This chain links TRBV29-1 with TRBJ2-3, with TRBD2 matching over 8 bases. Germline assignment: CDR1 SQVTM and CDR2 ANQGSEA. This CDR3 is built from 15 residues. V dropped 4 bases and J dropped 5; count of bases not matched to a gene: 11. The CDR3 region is CSVVGTRGVEDTQYF. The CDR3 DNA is TGCAGCGTTGTGGGGACTAGAGGAGTTGAAGATACGCAGTATTTT.

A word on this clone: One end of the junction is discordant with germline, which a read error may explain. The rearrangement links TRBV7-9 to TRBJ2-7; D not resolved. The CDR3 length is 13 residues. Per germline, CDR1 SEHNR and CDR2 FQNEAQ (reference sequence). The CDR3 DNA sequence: TGTTCCAGCAGCTTAGCCCCGTTTGACGAGCAGTACTTC. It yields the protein CSSSLAPFDEQYF.

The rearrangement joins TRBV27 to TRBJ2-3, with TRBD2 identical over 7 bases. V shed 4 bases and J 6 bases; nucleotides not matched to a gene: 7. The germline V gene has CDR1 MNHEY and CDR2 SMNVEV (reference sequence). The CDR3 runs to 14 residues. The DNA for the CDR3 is TGTGCCAGCAGTTCCTCCCGGGAGGCGGATACGCAGTATTTT. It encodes CASSSSREADTQYF.

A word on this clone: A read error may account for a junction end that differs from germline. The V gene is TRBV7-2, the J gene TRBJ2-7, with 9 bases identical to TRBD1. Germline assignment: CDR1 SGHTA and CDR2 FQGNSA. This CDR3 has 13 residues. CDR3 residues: CAGSPGTGNEQYF. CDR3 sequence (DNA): TGTGCCGGCAGCCCCGGGACAGGGAACGAGCAGTACTTC.

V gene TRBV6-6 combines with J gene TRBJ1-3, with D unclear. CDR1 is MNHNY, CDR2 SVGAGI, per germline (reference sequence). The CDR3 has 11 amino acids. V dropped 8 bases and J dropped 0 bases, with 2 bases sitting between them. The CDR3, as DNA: TGTGCCAGCCGCTCTGGAAACACCATATATTTT. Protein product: CASRSGNTIYF.

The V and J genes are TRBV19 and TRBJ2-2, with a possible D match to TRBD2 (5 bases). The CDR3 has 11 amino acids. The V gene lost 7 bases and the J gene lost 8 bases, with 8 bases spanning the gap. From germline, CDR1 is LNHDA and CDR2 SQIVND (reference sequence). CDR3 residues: CASTEGGELFF. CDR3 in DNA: TGTGCCAGTACCGAGGGAGGGGAGCTGTTTTTT.

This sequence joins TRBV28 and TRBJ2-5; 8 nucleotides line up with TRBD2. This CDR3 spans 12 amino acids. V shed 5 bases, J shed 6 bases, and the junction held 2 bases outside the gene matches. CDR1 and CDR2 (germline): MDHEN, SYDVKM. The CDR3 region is CASSSGGQTQYF. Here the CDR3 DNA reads TGTGCCAGCAGTAGCGGGGGACAGACCCAGTACTTC.

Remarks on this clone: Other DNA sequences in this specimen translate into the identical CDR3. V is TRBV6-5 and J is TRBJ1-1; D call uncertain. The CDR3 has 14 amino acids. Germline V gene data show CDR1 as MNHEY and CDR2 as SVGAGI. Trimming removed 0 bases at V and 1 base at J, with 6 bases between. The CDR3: CASSYSPGNTEAFF. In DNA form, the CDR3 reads TGTGCCAGCAGTTACTCGCCGGGGAACACTGAAGCTTTCTTT.

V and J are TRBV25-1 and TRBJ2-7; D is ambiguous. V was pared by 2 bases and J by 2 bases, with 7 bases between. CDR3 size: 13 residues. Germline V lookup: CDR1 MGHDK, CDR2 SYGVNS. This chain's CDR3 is CASSEANAYEQYF. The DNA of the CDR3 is TGTGCCAGCAGTGAAGCTAACGCCTACGAGCAGTACTTC.

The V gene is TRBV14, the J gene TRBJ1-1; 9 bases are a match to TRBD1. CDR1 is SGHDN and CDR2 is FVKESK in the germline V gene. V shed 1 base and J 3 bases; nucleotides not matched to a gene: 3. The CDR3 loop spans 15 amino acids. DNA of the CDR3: TGTGCCAGCAGCCAAGGTACAGGGGGCGACACTGAAGCTTTCTTT. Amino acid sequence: CASSQGTGGDTEAFF.

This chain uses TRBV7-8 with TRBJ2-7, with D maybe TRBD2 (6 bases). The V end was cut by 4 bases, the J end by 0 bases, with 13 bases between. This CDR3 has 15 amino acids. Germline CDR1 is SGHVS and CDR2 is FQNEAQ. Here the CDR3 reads CASSSGTPSSYEQYF. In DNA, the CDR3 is TGTGCCAGCAGCTCCGGGACTCCCAGCTCCTACGAGCAGTACTTC.

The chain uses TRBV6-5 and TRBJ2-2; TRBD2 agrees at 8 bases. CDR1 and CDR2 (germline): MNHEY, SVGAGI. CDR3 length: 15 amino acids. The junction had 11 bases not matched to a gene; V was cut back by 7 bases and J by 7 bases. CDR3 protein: CASNRRGGRSGELFF. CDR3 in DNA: TGTGCCAGCAACCGACGGGGGGGGCGGAGCGGGGAGCTGTTTTTT.

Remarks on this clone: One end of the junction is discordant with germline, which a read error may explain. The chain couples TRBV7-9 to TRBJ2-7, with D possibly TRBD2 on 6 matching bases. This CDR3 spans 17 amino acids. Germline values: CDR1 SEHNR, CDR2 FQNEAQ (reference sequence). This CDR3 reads CSSSSIGRGPSSYEQYF. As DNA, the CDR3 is TGTTCCAGCAGCTCCATAGGGCGGGGCCCCAGCTCCTACGAGCAGTACTTC.

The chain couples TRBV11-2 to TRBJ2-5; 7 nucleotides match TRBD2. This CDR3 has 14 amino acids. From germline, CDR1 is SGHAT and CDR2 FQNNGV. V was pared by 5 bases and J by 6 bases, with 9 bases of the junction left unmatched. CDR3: CASSVEDGGKTQYF. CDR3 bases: TGTGCCAGCAGCGTGGAGGACGGGGGGAAGACCCAGTACTTC.

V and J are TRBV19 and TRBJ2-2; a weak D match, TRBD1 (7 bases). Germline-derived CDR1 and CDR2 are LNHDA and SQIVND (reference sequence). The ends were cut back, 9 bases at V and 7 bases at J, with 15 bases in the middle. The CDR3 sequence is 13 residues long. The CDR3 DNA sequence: TGTGCCAGCAGACAGGGAGCGGGCGGGGAGCTGTTTTTT. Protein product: CASRQGAGGELFF.

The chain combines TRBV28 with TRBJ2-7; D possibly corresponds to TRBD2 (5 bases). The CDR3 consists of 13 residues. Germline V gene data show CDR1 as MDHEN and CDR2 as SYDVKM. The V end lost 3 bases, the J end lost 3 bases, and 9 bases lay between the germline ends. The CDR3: CASSLMGDYEQYF. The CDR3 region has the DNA TGTGCCAGCAGTTTGATGGGAGACTACGAGCAGTACTTC.

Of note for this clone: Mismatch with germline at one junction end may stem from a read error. CDR3: CASTLQGDSYEQYF. CDR3 DNA: TGTGCCAGCACCTTACAGGGGGATTCCTACGAGCAGTACTTC. The rearrangement joins TRBV11-2 to TRBJ2-7; 8 bases agree with TRBD1. The CDR3 is made up of 14 amino acids. The V gene's germline CDR1 is SGHAT and CDR2 FQNNGV. Combining the CDR3 with reference TRBV11-2 and TRBJ2-7 gives the whole variable domain EAGVAQSPRYKIIEKRQSVAFWCNPISGHATLYWYQQILGQGPKLLIQFQNNGVVDDSQLPKDRFSAERLKGVDSTLKIQPAKLEDSAVYLCASTLQGDSYEQYFGPGTRLTVT.

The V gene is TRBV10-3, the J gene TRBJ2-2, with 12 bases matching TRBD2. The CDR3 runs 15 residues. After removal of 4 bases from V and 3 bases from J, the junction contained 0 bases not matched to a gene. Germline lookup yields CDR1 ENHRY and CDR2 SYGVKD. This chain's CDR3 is CAISGTSGDTGELFF. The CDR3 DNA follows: TGTGCCATCAGTGGGACTAGCGGGGACACCGGGGAGCTGTTTTTT.

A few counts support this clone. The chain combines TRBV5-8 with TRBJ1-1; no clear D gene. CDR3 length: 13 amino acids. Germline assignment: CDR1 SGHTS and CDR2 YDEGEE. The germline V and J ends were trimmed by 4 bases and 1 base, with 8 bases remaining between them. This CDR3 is CASSLPPNTEAFF. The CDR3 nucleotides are TGTGCCAGCAGCCTCCCCCCGAACACTGAAGCTTTCTTT. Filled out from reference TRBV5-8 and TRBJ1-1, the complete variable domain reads EAGVTQSPTHLIKTRGQQATLRCSPISGHTSVYWYQQALGLGLQFLLWYDEGEERNRGNFPPRFSGRQFPNYSSELNVNALELEDSALYLCASSLPPNTEAFFGQGTRLTVV.

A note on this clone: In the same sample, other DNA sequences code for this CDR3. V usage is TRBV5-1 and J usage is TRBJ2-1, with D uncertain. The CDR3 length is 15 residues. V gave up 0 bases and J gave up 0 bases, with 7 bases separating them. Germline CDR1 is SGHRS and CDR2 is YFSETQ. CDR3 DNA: TGCGCCAGCAGCTTGGAAGGAGACTCCTACAATGAGCAGTTCTTC. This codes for CASSLEGDSYNEQFF.

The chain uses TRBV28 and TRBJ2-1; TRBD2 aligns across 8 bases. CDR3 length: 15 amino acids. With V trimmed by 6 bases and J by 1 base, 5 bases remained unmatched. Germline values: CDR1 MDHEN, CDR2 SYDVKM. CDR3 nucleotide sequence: TGTGCCAGCAGCCTAAGCGGGAGTTCCTACAATGAGCAGTTCTTC. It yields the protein CASSLSGSSYNEQFF.

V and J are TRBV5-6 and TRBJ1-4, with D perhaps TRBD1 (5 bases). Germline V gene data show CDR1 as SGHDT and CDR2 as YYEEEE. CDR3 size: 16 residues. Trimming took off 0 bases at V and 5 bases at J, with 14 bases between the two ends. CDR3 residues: CASSLVGHGRNEKLFF. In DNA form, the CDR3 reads TGTGCCAGCAGCTTGGTAGGACACGGCAGGAATGAAAAACTGTTTTTT.

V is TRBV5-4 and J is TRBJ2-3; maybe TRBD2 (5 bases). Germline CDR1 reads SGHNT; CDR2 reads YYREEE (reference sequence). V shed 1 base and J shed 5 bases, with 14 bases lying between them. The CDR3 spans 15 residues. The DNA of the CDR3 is TGTGCCAGCAGCTTGATTTCCCCGGGGAAAGATACGCAGTATTTT. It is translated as CASSLISPGKDTQYF.

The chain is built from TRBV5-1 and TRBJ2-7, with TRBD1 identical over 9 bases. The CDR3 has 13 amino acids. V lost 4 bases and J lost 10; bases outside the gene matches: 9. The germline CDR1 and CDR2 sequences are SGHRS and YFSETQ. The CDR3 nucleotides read TGCGCCAGCAGCGGGGCGGACAGGGGAATCCAGTACTTC. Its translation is CASSGADRGIQYF.

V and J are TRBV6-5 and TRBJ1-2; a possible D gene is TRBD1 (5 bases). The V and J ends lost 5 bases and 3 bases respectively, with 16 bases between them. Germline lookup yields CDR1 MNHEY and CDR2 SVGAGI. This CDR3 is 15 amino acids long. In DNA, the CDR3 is TGTGCCAGCAGTACCCCGGGGGGGAAGGACTATGGCTACACCTTC. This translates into CASSTPGGKDYGYTF.

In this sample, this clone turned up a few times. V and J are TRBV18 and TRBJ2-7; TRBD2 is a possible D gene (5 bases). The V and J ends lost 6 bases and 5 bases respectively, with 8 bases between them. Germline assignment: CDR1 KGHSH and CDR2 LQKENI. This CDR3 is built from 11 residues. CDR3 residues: CASSRTDEQYF. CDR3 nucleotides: TGTGCCAGCTCTCGGACTGACGAGCAGTACTTC.

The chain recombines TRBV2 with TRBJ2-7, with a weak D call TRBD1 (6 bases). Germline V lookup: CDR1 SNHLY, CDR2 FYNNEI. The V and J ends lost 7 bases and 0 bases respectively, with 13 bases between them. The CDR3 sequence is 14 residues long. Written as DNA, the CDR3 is TGTGCCAGCATGAGGGGGACGGACTCCTACGAGCAGTACTTC. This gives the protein CASMRGTDSYEQYF.

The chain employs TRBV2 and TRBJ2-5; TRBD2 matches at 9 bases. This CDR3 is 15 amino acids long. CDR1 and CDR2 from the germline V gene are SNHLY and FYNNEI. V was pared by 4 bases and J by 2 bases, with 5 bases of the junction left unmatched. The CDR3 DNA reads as TGTGCCAGCAGTGCCGGCGGGGGGGGACAAGAGACCCAGTACTTC. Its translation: CASSAGGGGQETQYF.

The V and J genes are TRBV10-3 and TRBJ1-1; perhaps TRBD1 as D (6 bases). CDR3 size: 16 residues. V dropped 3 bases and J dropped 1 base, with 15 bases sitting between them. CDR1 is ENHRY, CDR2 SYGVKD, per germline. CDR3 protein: CAISENRVRWNTEAFF. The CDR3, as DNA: TGTGCCATCAGTGAAAACAGGGTCCGATGGAACACTGAAGCTTTCTTT.

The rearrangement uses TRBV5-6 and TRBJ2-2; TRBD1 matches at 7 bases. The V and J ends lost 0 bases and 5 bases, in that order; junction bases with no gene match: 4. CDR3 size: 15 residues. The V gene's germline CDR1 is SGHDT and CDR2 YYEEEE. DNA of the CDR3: TGTGCCAGCAGCTTGGTGGCAGGGGGAACCGGGGAGCTGTTTTTT. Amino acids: CASSLVAGGTGELFF.